The 10 T cell receptor beta chains given below trace back to one sample, sequenced in a study of T cells in Graves' hyperthyroidism and ophthalmopathy. Amplified regions were TCR beta CDR3 sequences from RNA transcripts. The HTBI primer set was used in a first-round RT-PCR of the TCR CDR3. TCRdb reprocessed the multiplex PCR reads with MiXCR, giving one entry per CDR3 protein. The data contain about 520,000 distinct CDR3 sequences, around 22% of them singletons. Sequenced sample: blood. These receptors were obtained from a woman aged 30 to 39 with Graves' ophthalmopathy.

V usage is TRBV20-1 and J usage is TRBJ2-4; D remains ambiguous. CDR1 is DFQATT, CDR2 SNEGSKA, per germline (reference sequence). The CDR3 has 11 amino acids. V lost 1 base to trimming and J lost 6 bases, with 4 bases between them. The CDR3 DNA follows: TGCAGTGCTAGAGTGGGAAACATTCAGTACTTC. Amino acids: CSARVGNIQYF.

This clonotype came up many times. The chain employs TRBV19 and TRBJ1-5; 8 bases map to TRBD1. V was pared by 10 bases and J by 2 bases, with 10 bases of the junction left unmatched. The CDR3 is 15 amino acids. Germline V lookup: CDR1 LNHDA, CDR2 SQIVND (reference sequence). CDR3 sequence (DNA): TGTGCCACTCAGGGGGCCTGGGTTGGCAATCAGCCCCAGCATTTT. This sequence encodes CATQGAWVGNQPQHF.

This clonotype was seen repeatedly, ten times or more. CDR3 residues: CASSPGLAGARETQYF. DNA for the CDR3: TGTGCCAGCAGCCCGGGACTAGCGGGGGCAAGAGAGACCCAGTACTTC. The chain is built from TRBV14 and TRBJ2-5, with 14 nucleotides matching TRBD2. V lost 4 bases and J lost 4; bases outside the gene matches: 5. Germline CDR1 is SGHDN and CDR2 is FVKESK. The CDR3 runs to 16 residues. Supplemented by reference TRBV14 and TRBJ2-5, the full variable domain reads EAGVTQFPSHSVIEKGQTVTLRCDPISGHDNLYWYRRVMGKEIKFLLHFVKESKQDESGMPNNRFLAERTGGTYSTLKVQPAELEDSGVYFCASSPGLAGARETQYFGPGTRLLVL.

This rearrangement joins TRBV12-3 or TRBV12-4 to TRBJ2-7; 9 bases are shared with TRBD2. The CDR3 loop spans 18 amino acids. Germline trimming cut 6 bases from V and 5 bases from J; bases unmatched to any gene: 20. The CDR3 protein is CASSIRSSTLAGVDEQYF. CDR3 coding DNA: TGTGCCAGCAGCATTAGATCCTCGACGTTAGCGGGAGTTGACGAGCAGTACTTC.

In nucleotides, the CDR3 is TGCGCCAGCAGCCAAGAGTGGACCATGAACACCGGGGAGCTGTTTTTT. Translating it yields CASSQEWTMNTGELFF. The chain employs TRBV4-3 and TRBJ2-2; no reliable D call. The CDR3 is 16 amino acids. Trimming shortened V by 0 bases and J by 1 base, and 9 bases separated the two germline ends. Germline-derived CDR1 and CDR2 are LGHNA and YSLEER.

This clonotype occurred many times. This chain links TRBV6-5 with TRBJ1-1, with D perhaps TRBD1 (5 bases). Germline-derived CDR1 and CDR2 are MNHEY and SVGAGI. Trimming shortened V by 2 bases and J by 1 base, and 14 bases separated the two germline ends. There are 16 residues in the CDR3. CDR3 bases: TGTGCCAGCAGTTACCCGGAAACCAGGGAGAACACTGAAGCTTTCTTT. Amino acids: CASSYPETRENTEAFF.

This clonotype was counted at least ten times. DNA for the CDR3: TGCAGCGTTGAAGTTGAAGTTGGAAGGGACCGCACTGATGGCTACGAGCAGTACTTC. Its translation is CSVEVEVGRDRTDGYEQYF. J is TRBJ2-7 and V is TRBV29-1; tentatively, D is TRBD1 or TRBD2 (5 bases each). The germline V gene has CDR1 SQVTM and CDR2 ANQGSEA. Trimming stripped 1 base from V and 3 bases from J, with 28 bases between. The CDR3 has 19 residues.

Here the CDR3 reads CATSRTVGQETQYF. Written as DNA, the CDR3 is TGTGCCACCAGCCGAACAGTAGGTCAAGAGACCCAGTACTTC. The chain links TRBV15 to TRBJ2-5; D is ambiguous. The germline CDR1 and CDR2 sequences are LNHNV and YYDKDF (reference sequence). This CDR3 has 14 residues. Trimming cost V 5 bases and J 2 bases, with 12 bases left between them.

The table lists this clonotype with many counts. The gene calls are TRBV6-2 or TRBV6-3 and TRBJ1-5; weak D call: TRBD1 (5 bases). The CDR3 loop spans 16 amino acids. Per germline, CDR1 MNHEY and CDR2 SVGEGT. V dropped 5 bases and J dropped 3 bases, with 17 bases sitting between them. In nucleotides, the CDR3 is TGTGCCAGCAGTGGGACCGGGACGGCCCTCAATCAGCCCCAGCATTTT. It specifies CASSGTGTALNQPQHF.

This clonotype was seen repeatedly, ten times or more. V usage is TRBV2 and J usage is TRBJ1-5, with 7 bases that match TRBD1. The germline V gene encodes CDR1 SNHLY and CDR2 FYNNEI. The ends lost 5 bases at V and 5 bases at J; junction bases unmatched: 6. The length of the CDR3 is 14 residues. In DNA, the CDR3 is TGTGCCAGCAGTCGAACAGGGGTTGATCAGCCCCAGCATTTT. It yields the protein CASSRTGVDQPQHF.